This T cell receptor (beta chain) was captured by sequencing in a study of brain T cells in children with intractable seizures. Assay used: immunoSEQ multiplex PCR; TCRdb lists only in-frame clones, some missing. The sample shows fewer than 150,000 clones, approximately 94% of them seen only once. This CDR3 has 14 residues. The junction had 4 bases not matched to a gene; V was cut back by 5 bases and J by 1 base. Germline loops: CDR1 LNHNV, CDR2 YYDKDF (reference sequence). The clonotype comes from a boy in the first two years of life with hemimegalencephaly and intractable seizures. Sequences were derived from peripheral blood, sampled at surgery. J is TRBJ1-2 and V is TRBV15; 7 nucleotides agree with TRBD1. This CDR3 is CATSLGQINYGYTF. DNA for the CDR3: TGTGCCACCAGCTTGGGACAGATTAACTATGGCTACACCTTC. The complete variable domain, with remaining parts taken from reference TRBV15 and TRBJ1-2, reads DAMVIQNPRYQVTQFGKPVTLSCSQTLNHNVMYWYQQKSSQAPKLLFHYYDKDFNNEADTPDNFQSRRPNTSFCFLDIRSPGLGDTAMYLCATSLGQINYGYTFGSGTRLTVV.